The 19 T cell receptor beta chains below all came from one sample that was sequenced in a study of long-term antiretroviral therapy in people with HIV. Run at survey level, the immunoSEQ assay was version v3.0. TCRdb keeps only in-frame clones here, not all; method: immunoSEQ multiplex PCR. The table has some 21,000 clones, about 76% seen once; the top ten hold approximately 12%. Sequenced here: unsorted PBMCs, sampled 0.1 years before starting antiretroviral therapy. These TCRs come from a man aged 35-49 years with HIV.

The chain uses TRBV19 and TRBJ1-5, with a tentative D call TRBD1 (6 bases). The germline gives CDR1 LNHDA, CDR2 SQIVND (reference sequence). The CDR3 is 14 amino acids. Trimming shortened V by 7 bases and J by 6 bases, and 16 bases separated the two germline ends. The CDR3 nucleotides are TGTGCCAGTATGGGGGGGGCGAGGAGTCAGCCCCAGCATTTT. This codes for CASMGGARSQPQHF.

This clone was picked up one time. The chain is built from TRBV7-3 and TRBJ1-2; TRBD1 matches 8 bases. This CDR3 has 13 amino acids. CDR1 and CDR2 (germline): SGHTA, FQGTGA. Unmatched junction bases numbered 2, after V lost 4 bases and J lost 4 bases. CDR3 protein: CASSSGQGYGYTF. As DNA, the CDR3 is TGTGCCAGCAGCTCTGGACAGGGCTATGGCTACACCTTC.

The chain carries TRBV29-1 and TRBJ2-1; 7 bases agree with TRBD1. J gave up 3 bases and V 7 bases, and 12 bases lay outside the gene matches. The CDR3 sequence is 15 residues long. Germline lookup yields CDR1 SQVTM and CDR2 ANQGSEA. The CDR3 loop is CSAGTTGVIYNEQFF. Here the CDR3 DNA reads TGCAGCGCTGGAACCACAGGGGTCATCTACAATGAGCAGTTCTTC.

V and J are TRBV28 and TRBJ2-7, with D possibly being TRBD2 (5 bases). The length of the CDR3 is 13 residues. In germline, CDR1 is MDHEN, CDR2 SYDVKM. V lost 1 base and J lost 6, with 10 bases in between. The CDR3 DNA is TGTGCCAGCAGTTTATACGAGGGAAGCGAGCAGTACTTC. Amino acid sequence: CASSLYEGSEQYF. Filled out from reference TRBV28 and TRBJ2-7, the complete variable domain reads DVKVTQSSRYLVKRTGEKVFLECVQDMDHENMFWYRQDPGLGLRLIYFSYDVKMKEKGDIPEGYSVSREKKERFSLILESASTNQTSMYLCASSLYEGSEQYFGPGTRLTVT.

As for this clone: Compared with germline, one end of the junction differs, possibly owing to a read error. Here the CDR3 DNA reads TGTGCCAGCAGTGGGCCGGGACGGCGAGGGGCCTTC. It is translated as CASSGPGRRGAF. The rearrangement links TRBV25-1 to TRBJ1-2, with D possibly matching TRBD1 (5 bases). This CDR3 is 12 amino acids long. Germline CDR1 reads MGHDK; CDR2 reads SYGVNS.

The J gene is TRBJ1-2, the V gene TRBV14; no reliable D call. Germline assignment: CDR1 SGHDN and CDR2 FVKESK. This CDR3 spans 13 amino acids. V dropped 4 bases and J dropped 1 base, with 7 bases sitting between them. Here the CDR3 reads CASSPVFNYGYTF. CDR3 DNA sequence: TGTGCCAGCAGCCCTGTCTTTAACTATGGCTACACCTTC.

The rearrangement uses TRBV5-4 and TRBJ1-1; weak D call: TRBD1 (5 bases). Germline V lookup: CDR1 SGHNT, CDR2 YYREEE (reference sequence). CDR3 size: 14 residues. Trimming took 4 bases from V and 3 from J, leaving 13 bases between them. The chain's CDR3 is CASSQGGGDTEAFF. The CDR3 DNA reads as TGTGCCAGCAGCCAGGGAGGTGGGGACACTGAAGCTTTCTTT.

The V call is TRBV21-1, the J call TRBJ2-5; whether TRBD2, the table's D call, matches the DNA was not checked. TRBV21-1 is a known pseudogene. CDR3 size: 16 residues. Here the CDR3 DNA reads TGTGCCAGCAGCAAAAGTAGAGTAGCGGACGAAGAGACCCAGTACTTC. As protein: CASSKSRVADEETQYF.

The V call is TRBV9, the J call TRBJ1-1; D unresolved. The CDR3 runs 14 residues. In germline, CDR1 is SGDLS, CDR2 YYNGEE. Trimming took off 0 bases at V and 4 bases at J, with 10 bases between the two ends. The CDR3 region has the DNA TGTGCCAGCAGCGTAGTAAGCGAAGGCACTGAAGCTTTCTTT. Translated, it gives CASSVVSEGTEAFF.

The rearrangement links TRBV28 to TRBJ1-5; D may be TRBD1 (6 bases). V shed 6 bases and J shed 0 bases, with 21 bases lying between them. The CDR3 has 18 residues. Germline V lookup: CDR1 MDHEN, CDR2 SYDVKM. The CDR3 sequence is CASSTSDRRGYSNQPQHF. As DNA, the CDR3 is TGTGCCAGCAGCACTTCTGACAGGCGGGGTTATAGCAATCAGCCCCAGCATTTT. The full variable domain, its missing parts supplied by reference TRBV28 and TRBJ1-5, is DVKVTQSSRYLVKRTGEKVFLECVQDMDHENMFWYRQDPGLGLRLIYFSYDVKMKEKGDIPEGYSVSREKKERFSLILESASTNQTSMYLCASSTSDRRGYSNQPQHFGDGTRLSIL.

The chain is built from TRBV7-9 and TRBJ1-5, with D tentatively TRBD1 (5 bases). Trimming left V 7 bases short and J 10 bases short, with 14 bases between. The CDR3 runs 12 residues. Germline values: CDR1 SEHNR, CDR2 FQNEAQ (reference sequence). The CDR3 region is CASTLGGEPQHF. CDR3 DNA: TGTGCCAGCACCTTGGGGGGTGAACCCCAGCATTTT. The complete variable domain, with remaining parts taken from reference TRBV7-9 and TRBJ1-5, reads DTGVSQNPRHKITKRGQNVTFRCDPISEHNRLYWYRQTLGQGPEFLTYFQNEAQLEKSRLLSDRFSAERPKGSFSTLEIQRTEQGDSAMYLCASTLGGEPQHFGDGTRLSIL.

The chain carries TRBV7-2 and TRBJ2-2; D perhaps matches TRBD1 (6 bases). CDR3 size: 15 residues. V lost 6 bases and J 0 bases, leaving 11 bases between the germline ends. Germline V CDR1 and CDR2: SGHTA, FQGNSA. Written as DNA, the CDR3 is TGTGCCAGCAGTACCGGGACAACGAACACCGGGGAGCTGTTTTTT. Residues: CASSTGTTNTGELFF.

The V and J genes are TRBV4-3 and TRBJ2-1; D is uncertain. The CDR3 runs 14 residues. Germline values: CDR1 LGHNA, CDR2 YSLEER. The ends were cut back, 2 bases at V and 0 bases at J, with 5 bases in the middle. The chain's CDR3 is CASSQQSSYNEQFF. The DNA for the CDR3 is TGCGCCAGCAGCCAACAGAGCTCCTACAATGAGCAGTTCTTC.

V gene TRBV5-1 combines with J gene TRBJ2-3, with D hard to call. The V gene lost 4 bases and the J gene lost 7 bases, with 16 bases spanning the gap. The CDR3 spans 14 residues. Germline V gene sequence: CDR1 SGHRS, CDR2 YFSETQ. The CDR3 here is CASSRPSGRNTQYF. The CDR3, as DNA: TGCGCCAGCAGCAGACCCTCCGGGCGGAATACGCAGTATTTT.

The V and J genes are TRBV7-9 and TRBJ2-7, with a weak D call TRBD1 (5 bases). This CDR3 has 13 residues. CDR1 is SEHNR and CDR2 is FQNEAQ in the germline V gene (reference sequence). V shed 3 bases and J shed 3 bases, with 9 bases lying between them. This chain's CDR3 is CASSFRDSYEQYF. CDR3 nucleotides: TGTGCCAGCAGCTTTCGCGACAGCTACGAGCAGTACTTC.

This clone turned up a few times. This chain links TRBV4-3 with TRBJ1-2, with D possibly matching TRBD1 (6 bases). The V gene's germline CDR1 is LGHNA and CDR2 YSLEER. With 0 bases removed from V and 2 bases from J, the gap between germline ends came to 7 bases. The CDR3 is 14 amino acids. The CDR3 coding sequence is TGCGCCAGCAGCCAAGATAGGGGGAACTATGGCTACACCTTC. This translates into CASSQDRGNYGYTF.

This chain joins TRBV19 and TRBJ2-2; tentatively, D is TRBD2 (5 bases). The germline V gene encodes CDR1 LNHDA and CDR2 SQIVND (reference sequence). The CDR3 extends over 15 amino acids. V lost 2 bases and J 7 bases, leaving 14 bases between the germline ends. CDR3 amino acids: CASSIMRAWNGELFF. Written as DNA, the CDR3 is TGTGCCAGTAGTATAATGAGGGCTTGGAACGGGGAGCTGTTTTTT.

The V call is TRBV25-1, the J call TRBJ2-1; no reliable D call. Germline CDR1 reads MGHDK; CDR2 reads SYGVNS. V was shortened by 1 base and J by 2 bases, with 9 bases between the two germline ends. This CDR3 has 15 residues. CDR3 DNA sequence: TGTGCCAGCAGTGAATGGGTGACTCCCTACAATGAGCAGTTCTTC. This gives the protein CASSEWVTPYNEQFF.

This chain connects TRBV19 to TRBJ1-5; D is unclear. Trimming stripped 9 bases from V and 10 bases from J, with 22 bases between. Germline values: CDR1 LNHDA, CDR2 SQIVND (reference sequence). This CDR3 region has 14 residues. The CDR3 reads CASSIPMGHRPQHF. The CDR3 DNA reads TGTGCCAGCTCGATACCGATGGGCCATCGTCCCCAGCATTTT.